Below, 14 T cell receptor beta chains from the same sample are listed, as sequenced in a study of molecular identifiers for immune sequencing clone quantification. TCRdb reanalysed the PCR reads using MiXCR and keeps one entry per CDR3 protein. The data contain more than 550,000 distinct CDR3 sequences, around 25% of them singletons. Sequences were obtained from naive CD8+ T cells from blood, with Jurkat cell RNA spiked in. The subset was: FACS-sorted CD8+CD4-CCR7+CD45RA+ naive T cells. The source of these receptors is a human donor in good health. Some libraries in this study had Jurkat cell RNA spiked in.

This clonotype occurred many times. The rearrangement links TRBV28 to TRBJ2-3; D is undetermined. V shed 6 bases and J shed 1 base, with 17 bases lying between them. The germline V gene has CDR1 MDHEN and CDR2 SYDVKM. This CDR3 comprises 16 residues. The CDR3 is CASSSTQAIRTDTQYF. CDR3 coding DNA: TGTGCCAGCAGCTCTACCCAAGCCATCCGCACAGATACGCAGTATTTT.

V gene TRBV5-1 combines with J gene TRBJ2-4; a possible D gene is TRBD1 (6 bases). CDR1 is SGHRS, CDR2 YFSETQ, per germline. CDR3 length: 16 residues. The V and J ends lost 0 bases and 7 bases respectively, with 17 bases between them. CDR3 sequence (DNA): TGCGCCAGCAGCTTGGCCGAGGGACAAAACGGGAACATTCAGTACTTC. Its protein is CASSLAEGQNGNIQYF.

This clonotype appeared a few times. This sequence joins TRBV19 and TRBJ2-7; weak D call: TRBD2 (6 bases). Germline V gives CDR1 LNHDA, CDR2 SQIVND (reference sequence). Trimming took off 1 base at V and 6 bases at J, with 19 bases between the two ends. This CDR3 comprises 16 residues. As DNA, the CDR3 is TGTGCCAGTAGTATAGGGTCTAGAGGACTACGTAGCGAGCAGTACTTC. As protein: CASSIGSRGLRSEQYF.

In this sample, this clonotype turned up a few times. DNA for the CDR3: TGCAGTGCTACGACAGGGGAGGGCACAGATACGCAGTATTTT. Protein: CSATTGEGTDTQYF. The J gene is TRBJ2-3, the V gene TRBV20-1; 8 bases line up with TRBD1. The CDR3 covers 14 residues. J gave up 1 base and V 4 bases, and 4 bases lay outside the gene matches. CDR1 and CDR2 (germline): DFQATT, SNEGSKA (reference sequence).

The chain joins TRBV3-1 to TRBJ2-7; TRBD1 is a possible D gene (5 bases). This CDR3 region has 13 residues. The V end was cut by 4 bases, the J end by 3 bases, with 10 bases between. The V gene's germline CDR1 is LGHDT and CDR2 YNNKEL (reference sequence). The CDR3 here is CASSPPGHYEQYF. For the CDR3, the DNA is TGTGCCAGCAGCCCCCCAGGGCACTACGAGCAGTACTTC.

The table lists this clonotype with many counts. The rearrangement joins TRBV4-1 to TRBJ2-5; 7 nucleotides line up with TRBD1. The CDR3 has 16 residues. Germline lookup yields CDR1 MGHRA and CDR2 YSYEKL. V shed 1 base and J 0 bases; nucleotides not matched to a gene: 5. The CDR3 protein is CASSQARDSHQETQYF. CDR3 bases: TGCGCCAGCAGCCAAGCTCGGGACAGCCACCAAGAGACCCAGTACTTC.

On this clonotype itself: This may be a read error: a much more frequent sequence differs by one nucleotide. The V call is TRBV25-1, the J call TRBJ1-4; D not resolved. V was cut by 4 bases and J by 7 bases, with 22 bases left in between. The CDR3 sequence is 17 residues long. The germline V gene has CDR1 MGHDK and CDR2 SYGVNS. The CDR3 region is CASSASLYGGVSEKLFF. CDR3 DNA: TGTGCCAGCAGTGCCTCCTTATATGGAGGAGTTAGTGAAAAACTGTTTTTT.

Only a few counts were recorded for this clonotype. V and J are TRBV28 and TRBJ1-2; D is unresolved. There are 14 residues in the CDR3. V was shortened by 1 base and J by 1 base, with 7 bases between the two germline ends. The V gene's germline CDR1 is MDHEN and CDR2 SYDVKM. As DNA, the CDR3 is TGTGCCAGCAGTTTATTGCTCCTTAACTATGGCTACACCTTC. Translating it yields CASSLLLLNYGYTF.

With respect to this clonotype: It may be a read error: a sequence one base away is much more abundant. The V and J genes are TRBV30 and TRBJ2-1, with 7 bases lining up with TRBD2. The length of the CDR3 is 15 residues. With 5 bases clipped from V and 7 bases from J, the junction kept 14 bases outside the gene matches. CDR1 and CDR2 (germline): GTSNPN, SVGIG (reference sequence). CDR3 nucleotide sequence: TGTGCCTGGGACATCCTAGCGGTGGGACCAAATGAGCAGTTCTTC. It is translated as CAWDILAVGPNEQFF.

This clonotype was observed many times. The chain has TRBV27 and TRBJ1-5; D not resolved. The length of the CDR3 is 13 residues. Trimming took off 3 bases at V and 4 bases at J, with 7 bases between the two ends. In germline, CDR1 is MNHEY, CDR2 SMNVEV (reference sequence). The CDR3 loop is CASSFGINQPQHF. In DNA form, the CDR3 reads TGTGCCAGCAGTTTCGGGATAAATCAGCCCCAGCATTTT.

Concerning this clonotype: Just one base apart from a much larger clone, this may be a read error. The rearrangement links TRBV12-3 or TRBV12-4 to TRBJ1-1, with D maybe TRBD1 (5 bases). The CDR3 contains 11 residues. CDR3 in amino acids: CAGSRTPEAFF. The CDR3 bases are TGTGCCGGCAGCCGGACACCTGAAGCTTTCTTT.

This clonotype has a handful of counts. V is TRBV6-5 and J is TRBJ2-2, with 14 bases matching TRBD2. Germline assignment: CDR1 MNHEY and CDR2 SVGAGI. CDR3 length: 16 amino acids. Losses at the gene ends were 4 bases for V and 7 bases for J; bases not matched to a gene: 5. CDR3 coding DNA: TGTGCCAGCAGTTCGGGACTAGCGGGGGCCCGCGGGGAGCTGTTTTTT. This translates into CASSSGLAGARGELFF.

This chain links TRBV4-1 with TRBJ2-3; D uncertain. Per germline, CDR1 MGHRA and CDR2 YSYEKL. This CDR3 region has 16 residues. V was cut by 11 bases and J by 2 bases, with 23 bases left in between. The CDR3 reads CARRHQLGLPTDTQYF. The CDR3 coding sequence is TGCGCCCGCCGCCACCAGCTTGGGCTCCCCACAGATACGCAGTATTTT.

This clonotype was seen ten or more times. The chain carries TRBV7-2 and TRBJ2-3; no clear D gene. The CDR3 extends over 19 amino acids. The germline CDR1 and CDR2 sequences are SGHTA and FQGNSA. V lost 4 bases, J lost 3 bases, and 26 bases lay in between. The CDR3 bases are TGTGCCAGCAGCTACGGCACAAACCCGGGTCCTTCTCTAACAGATACGCAGTATTTT. Its protein is CASSYGTNPGPSLTDTQYF.